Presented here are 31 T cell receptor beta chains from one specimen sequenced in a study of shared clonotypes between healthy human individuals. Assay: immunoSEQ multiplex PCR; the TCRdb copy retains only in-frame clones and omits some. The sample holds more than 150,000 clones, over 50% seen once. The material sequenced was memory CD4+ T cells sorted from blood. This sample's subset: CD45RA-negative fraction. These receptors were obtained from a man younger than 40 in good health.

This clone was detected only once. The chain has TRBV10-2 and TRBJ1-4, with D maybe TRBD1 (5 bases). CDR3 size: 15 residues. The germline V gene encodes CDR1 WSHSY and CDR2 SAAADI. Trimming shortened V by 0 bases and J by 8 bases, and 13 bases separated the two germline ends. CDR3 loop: CASSESGRREEKLFF. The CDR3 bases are TGCGCCAGCAGTGAGTCGGGACGGAGAGAGGAAAAACTGTTTTTT.

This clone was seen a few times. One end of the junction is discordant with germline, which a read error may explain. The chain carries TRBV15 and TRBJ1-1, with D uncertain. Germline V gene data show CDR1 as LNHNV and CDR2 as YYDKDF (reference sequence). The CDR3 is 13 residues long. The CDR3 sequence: CATSRDMNAEAFF. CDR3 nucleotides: TGTGCCACCAGCAGAGATATGAACGCTGAAGCTTTCTTT. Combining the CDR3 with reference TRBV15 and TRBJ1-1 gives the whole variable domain DAMVIQNPRYQVTQFGKPVTLSCSQTLNHNVMYWYQQKSSQAPKLLFHYYDKDFNNEADTPDNFQSRRPNTSFCFLDIRSPGLGDTAMYLCATSRDMNAEAFFGQGTRLTVV.

Here the CDR3 DNA reads TGTGCCAGCAGCAAAGTACTAGCGGGAGTCTTTCACGAGCAGTACTTC. Protein: CASSKVLAGVFHEQYF. This sequence joins TRBV21-1 and TRBJ2-7; TRBD2 reflects the table's D call only, with no check against the DNA. TRBV21-1 is a pseudogene locus. The CDR3 is 16 residues long.

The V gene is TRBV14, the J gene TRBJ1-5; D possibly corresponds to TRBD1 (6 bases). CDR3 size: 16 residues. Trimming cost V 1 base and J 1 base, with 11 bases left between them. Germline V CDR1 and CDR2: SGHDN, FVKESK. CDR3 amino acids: CASSQARTVSNQPQHF. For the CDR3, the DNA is TGTGCCAGCAGCCAAGCAAGGACAGTGAGCAATCAGCCCCAGCATTTT.

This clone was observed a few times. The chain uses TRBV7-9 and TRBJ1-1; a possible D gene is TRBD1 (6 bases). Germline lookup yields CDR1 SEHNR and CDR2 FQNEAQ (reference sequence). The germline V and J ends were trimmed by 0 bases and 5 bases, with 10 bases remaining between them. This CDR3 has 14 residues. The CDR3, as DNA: TGTGCCAGCAGCTTAGCGGGAGGGGGAACTGAAGCTTTCTTT. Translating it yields CASSLAGGGTEAFF.

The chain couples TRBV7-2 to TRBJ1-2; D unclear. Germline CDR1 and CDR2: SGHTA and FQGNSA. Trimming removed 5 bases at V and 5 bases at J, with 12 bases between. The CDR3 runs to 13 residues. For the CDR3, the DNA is TGTGCCAGCAGCCCGACTGTGGGATATGGCTACACCTTC. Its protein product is CASSPTVGYGYTF.

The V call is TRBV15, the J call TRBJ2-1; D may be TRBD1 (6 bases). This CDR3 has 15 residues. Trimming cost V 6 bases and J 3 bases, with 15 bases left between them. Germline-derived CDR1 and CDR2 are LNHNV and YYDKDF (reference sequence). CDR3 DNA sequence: TGTGCCACCAGGCCGGGACAAGCGGTCTACAATGAGCAGTTCTTC. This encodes CATRPGQAVYNEQFF.

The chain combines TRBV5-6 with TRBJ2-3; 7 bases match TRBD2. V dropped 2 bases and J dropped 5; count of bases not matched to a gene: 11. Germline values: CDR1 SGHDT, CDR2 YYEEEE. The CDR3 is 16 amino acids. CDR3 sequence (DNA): TGTGCCAGCAGCTTATTTGCGGGAGCCCGTGGAGATACGCAGTATTTT. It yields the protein CASSLFAGARGDTQYF. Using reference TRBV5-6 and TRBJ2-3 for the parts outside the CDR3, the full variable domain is DAGVTQSPTHLIKTRGQQVTLRCSPKSGHDTVSWYQQALGQGPQFIFQYYEEEERQRGNFPDRFSGHQFPNYSSELNVNALLLGDSALYLCASSLFAGARGDTQYFGPGTRLTVL.

CDR3 sequence reads: CASSRVTIEQYF. CDR3 nucleotides: TGTGCCAGCAGCCGGGTGACGATCGAGCAGTACTTC. The V and J genes are TRBV14 and TRBJ2-7; D is unresolved. This CDR3 contains 12 residues. Germline assignment: CDR1 SGHDN and CDR2 FVKESK. V lost 4 bases and J 6 bases, leaving 10 bases between the germline ends.

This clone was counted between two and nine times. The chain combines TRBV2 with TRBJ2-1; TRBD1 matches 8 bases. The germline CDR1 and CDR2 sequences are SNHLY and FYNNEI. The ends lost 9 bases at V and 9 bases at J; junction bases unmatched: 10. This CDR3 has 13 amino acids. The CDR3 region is CASTANRGTEQFF. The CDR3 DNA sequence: TGTGCCAGTACAGCGAACAGGGGGACTGAGCAGTTCTTC.

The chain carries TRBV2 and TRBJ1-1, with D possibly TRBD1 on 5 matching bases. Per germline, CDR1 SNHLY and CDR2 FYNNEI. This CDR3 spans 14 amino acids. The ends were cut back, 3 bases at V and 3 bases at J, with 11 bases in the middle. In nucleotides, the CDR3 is TGTGCCAGCAGTGATCAGTGGGGCTACACTGAAGCTTTCTTT. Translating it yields CASSDQWGYTEAFF.

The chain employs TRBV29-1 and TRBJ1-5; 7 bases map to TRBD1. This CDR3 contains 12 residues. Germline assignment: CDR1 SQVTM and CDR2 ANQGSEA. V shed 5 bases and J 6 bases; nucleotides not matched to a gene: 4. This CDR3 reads CSVTQGGQPQHF. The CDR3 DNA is TGCAGCGTTACTCAGGGGGGTCAGCCCCAGCATTTT.

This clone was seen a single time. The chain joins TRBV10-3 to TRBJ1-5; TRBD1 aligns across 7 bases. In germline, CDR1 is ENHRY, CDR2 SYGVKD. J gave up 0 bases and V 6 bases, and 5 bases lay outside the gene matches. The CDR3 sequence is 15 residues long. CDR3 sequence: CAISRGGDSNQPQHF. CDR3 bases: TGTGCCATCAGCAGGGGGGGCGATAGCAATCAGCCCCAGCATTTT.

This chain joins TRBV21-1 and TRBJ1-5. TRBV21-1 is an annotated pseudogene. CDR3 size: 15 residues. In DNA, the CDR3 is TGTGCCAGCAGCAAAGTGACCTTTAGCAATCAGCCCCAGCATTTT. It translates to CASSKVTFSNQPQHF.

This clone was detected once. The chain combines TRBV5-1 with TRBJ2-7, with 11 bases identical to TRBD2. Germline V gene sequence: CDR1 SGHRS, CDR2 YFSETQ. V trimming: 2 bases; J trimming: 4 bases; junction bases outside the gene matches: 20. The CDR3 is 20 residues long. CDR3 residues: CASSFSGVARLAGIEYEQYF. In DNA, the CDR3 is TGCGCCAGCAGCTTTTCGGGAGTAGCTCGACTAGCGGGAATTGAGTACGAGCAGTACTTC.

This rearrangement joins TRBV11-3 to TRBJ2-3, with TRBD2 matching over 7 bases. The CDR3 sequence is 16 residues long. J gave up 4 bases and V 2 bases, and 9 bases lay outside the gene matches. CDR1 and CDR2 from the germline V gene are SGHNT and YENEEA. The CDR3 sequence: CASSLNGPSGSDTQYF. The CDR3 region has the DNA TGTGCCAGCAGCTTAAATGGGCCTAGCGGATCAGATACGCAGTATTTT.

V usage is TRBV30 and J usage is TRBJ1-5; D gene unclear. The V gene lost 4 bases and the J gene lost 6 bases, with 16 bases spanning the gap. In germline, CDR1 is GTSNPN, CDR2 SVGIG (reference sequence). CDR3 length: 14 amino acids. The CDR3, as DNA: TGTGCCTGGAATGTAGGGAGGGTAGGTCAGCCCCAGCATTTT. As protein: CAWNVGRVGQPQHF.

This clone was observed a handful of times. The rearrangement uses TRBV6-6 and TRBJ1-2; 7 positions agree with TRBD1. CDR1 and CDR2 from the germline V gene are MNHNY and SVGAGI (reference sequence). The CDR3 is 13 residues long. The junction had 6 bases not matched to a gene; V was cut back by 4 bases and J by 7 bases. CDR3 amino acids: CASSSDRVFGYTF. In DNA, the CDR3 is TGTGCCAGCAGTTCAGACAGGGTCTTTGGCTACACCTTC.

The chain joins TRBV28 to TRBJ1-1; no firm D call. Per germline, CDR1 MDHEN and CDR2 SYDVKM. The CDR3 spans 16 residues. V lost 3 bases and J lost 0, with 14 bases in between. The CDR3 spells CASSFYFSNMNTEAFF. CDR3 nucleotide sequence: TGTGCCAGCAGTTTCTATTTCTCCAACATGAACACTGAAGCTTTCTTT.

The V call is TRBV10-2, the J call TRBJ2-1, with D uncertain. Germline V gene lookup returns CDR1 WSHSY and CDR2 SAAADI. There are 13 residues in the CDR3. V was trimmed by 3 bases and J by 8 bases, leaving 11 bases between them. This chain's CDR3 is CASSDSRAHEQFF. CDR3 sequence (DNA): TGCGCCAGCAGTGACTCCAGAGCGCATGAGCAGTTCTTC.

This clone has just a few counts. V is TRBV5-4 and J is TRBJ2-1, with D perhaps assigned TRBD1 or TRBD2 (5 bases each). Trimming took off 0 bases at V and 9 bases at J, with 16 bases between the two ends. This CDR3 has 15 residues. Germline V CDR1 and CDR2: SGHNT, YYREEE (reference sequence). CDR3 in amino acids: CASSLGVGAVGEQFF. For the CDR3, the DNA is TGTGCCAGCAGCTTGGGGGTCGGGGCCGTGGGTGAGCAGTTCTTC.

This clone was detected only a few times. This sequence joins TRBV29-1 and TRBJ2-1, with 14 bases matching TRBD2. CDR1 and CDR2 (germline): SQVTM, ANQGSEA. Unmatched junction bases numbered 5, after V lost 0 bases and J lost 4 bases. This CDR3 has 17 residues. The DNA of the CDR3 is TGCAGCGTTGAAGATCCCAGACTAGCGGGAGGGTACAATGAGCAGTTCTTC. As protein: CSVEDPRLAGGYNEQFF.

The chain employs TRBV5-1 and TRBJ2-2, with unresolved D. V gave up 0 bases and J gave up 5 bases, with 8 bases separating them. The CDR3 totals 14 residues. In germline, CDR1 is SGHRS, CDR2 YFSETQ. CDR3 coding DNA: TGCGCCAGCAGCTTGGCATCTGGGACCGGGGAGCTGTTTTTT. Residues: CASSLASGTGELFF.

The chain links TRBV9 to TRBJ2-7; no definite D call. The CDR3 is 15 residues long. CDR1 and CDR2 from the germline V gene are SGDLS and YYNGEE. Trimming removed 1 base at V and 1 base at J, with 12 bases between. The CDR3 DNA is TGTGCCAGCAGCGTATTAGCTGCTGGTTCCTACGAGCAGTACTTC. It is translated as CASSVLAAGSYEQYF.

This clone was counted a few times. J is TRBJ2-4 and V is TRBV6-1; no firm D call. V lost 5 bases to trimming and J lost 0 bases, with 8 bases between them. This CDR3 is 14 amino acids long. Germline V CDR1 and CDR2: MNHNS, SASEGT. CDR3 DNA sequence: TGTGCCAGCAGTATGACATTAGCCAAAAACATTCAGTACTTC. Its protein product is CASSMTLAKNIQYF.

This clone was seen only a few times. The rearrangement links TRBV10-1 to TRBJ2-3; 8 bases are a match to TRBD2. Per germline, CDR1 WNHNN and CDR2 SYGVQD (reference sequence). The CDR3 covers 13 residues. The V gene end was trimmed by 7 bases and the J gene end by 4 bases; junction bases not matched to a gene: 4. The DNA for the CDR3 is TGCGCCAGCACTAGCGGGCCCGCAGATACGCAGTATTTT. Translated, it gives CASTSGPADTQYF.

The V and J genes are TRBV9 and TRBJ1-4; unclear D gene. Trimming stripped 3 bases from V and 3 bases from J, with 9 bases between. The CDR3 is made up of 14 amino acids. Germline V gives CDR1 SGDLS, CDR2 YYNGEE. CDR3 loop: CASSGVGPNEKLFF. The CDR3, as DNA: TGTGCCAGCAGCGGTGTGGGCCCTAATGAAAAACTGTTTTTT.

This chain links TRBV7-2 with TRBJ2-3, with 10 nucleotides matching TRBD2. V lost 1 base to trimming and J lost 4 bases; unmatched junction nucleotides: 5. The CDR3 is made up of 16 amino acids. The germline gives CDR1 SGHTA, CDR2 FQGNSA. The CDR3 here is CASSLGTSGLSDTQYF. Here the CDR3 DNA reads TGTGCCAGCAGCTTAGGGACTAGCGGATTATCAGATACGCAGTATTTT.

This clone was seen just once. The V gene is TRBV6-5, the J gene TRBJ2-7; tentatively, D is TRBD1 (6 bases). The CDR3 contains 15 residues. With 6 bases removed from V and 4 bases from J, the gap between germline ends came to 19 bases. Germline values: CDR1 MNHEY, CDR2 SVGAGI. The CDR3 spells CASSPSLDRSYEQYF. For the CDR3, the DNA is TGTGCCAGCAGCCCCTCCCTTGACAGGTCTTACGAGCAGTACTTC.

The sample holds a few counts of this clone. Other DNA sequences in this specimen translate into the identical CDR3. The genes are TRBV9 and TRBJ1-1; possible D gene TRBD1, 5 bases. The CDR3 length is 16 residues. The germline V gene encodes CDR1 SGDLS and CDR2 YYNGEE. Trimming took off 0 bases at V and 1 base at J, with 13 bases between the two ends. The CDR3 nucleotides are TGTGCCAGCAGCGTAGGAGGGGCGCGGGGGAACACTGAAGCTTTCTTT. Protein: CASSVGGARGNTEAFF.

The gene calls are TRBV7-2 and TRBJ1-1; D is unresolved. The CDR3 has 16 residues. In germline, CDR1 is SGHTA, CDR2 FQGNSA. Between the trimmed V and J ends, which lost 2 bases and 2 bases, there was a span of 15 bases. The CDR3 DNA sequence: TGTGCCAGCAGCTTATCTAGCGCGGCAGCCAACACTGAAGCTTTCTTT. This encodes CASSLSSAAANTEAFF.